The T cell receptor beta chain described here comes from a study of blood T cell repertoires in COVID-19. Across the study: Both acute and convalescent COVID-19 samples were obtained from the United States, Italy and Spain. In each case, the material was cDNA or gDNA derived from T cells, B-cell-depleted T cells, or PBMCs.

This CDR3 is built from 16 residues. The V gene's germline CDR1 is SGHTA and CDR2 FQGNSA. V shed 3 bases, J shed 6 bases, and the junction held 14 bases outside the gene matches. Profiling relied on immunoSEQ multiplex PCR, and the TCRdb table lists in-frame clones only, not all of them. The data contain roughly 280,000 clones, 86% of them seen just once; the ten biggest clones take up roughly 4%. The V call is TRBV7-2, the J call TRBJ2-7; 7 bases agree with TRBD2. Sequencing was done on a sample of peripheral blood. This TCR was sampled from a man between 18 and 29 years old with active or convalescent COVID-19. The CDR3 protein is CASSFGWGGRNFEQYF. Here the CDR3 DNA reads TGTGCCAGCAGCTTTGGATGGGGCGGGAGAAATTTCGAGCAGTACTTC. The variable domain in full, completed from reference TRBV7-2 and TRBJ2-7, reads GAGVSQSPSNKVTEKGKDVELRCDPISGHTALYWYRQSLGQGLEFLIYFQGNSAPDKSGLPSDRFSAERTGGSVSTLTIQRTQQEDSAVYLCASSFGWGGRNFEQYFGPGTRLTVT.